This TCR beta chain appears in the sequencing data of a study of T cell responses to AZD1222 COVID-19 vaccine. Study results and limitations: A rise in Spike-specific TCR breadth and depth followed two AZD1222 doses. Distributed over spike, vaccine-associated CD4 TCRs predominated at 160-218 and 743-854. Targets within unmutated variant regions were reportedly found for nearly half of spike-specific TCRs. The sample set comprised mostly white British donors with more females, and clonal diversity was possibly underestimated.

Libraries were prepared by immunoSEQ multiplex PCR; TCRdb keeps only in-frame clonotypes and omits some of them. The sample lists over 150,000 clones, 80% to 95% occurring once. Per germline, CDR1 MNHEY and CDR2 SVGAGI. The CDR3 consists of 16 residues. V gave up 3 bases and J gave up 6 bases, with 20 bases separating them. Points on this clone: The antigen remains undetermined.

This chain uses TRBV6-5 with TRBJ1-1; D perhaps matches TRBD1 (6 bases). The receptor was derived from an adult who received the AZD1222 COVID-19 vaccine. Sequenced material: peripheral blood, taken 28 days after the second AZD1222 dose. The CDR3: CASSYSATGGGSEAFF. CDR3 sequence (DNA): TGTGCCAGCAGTTATTCAGCGACAGGCGGGGGTTCTGAAGCTTTCTTT.